The 3 T cell receptor beta chains listed next were all sequenced from one sample in a study of T cell responses to AZD1222 COVID-19 vaccine. TCRdb's table, derived via immunoSEQ multiplex PCR, lists solely in-frame clones and lacks some. The repertoire holds over 100,000 clones, with around 82% as singletons. This sample comprised peripheral blood, obtained on day 0 of AZD1222 vaccination. These receptors were taken from an adult in good health.

The V call is TRBV6-5, the J call TRBJ2-7; the match to TRBD1 covers 11 bases. Germline V gives CDR1 MNHEY, CDR2 SVGAGI. The CDR3 length is 13 residues. J was trimmed by 7 bases and V by 10 bases; bases with no gene match: 9. The CDR3 DNA reads as TGTGCCACATCCGGGACAGGGGGTGATGAGCAGTACTTC. This gives the protein CATSGTGGDEQYF.

The V call is TRBV10-3, the J call TRBJ2-7, with D unclear. Trimming took 2 bases from V and 1 from J, leaving 9 bases between them. This CDR3 comprises 14 residues. Germline V lookup: CDR1 ENHRY, CDR2 SYGVKD. The CDR3 sequence: CAISETAGSYEQYF. CDR3 DNA: TGTGCCATCAGTGAGACGGCAGGATCCTACGAGCAGTACTTC.

The gene calls are TRBV7-6 and TRBJ2-1; D gene unclear. V was clipped by 5 bases and J by 2 bases, with 10 bases between them. Germline values: CDR1 SGHVS, CDR2 FNYEAQ. The CDR3 extends over 14 amino acids. The CDR3 sequence: CASSPSGAYNEQFF. In DNA, the CDR3 is TGTGCCAGCAGCCCCTCCGGAGCCTACAATGAGCAGTTCTTC. Full variable domain (rest looked up from reference TRBV7-6 and TRBJ2-1): GAGVSQSPRYKVTKRGQDVALRCDPISGHVSLYWYRQALGQGPEFLTYFNYEAQQDKSGLPNDRFSAERPEGSISTLTIQRTEQRDSAMYRCASSPSGAYNEQFFGPGTRLTVL.